These T cell receptor beta chains were read from a single sample in a study of blood T cell repertoires in COVID-19. Clones were sequenced by immunoSEQ multiplex PCR, and TCRdb holds only the in-frame ones, with some missing. This sample has 150,000 or so clones, with roughly 90% found just once. The sequenced sample consisted of peripheral blood. The receptors were sampled from a man aged 60 to 75 with active or convalescent COVID-19. CDR3s include the opening cysteine and the closing phenylalanine or tryptophan. Each record gives: CDR3 DNA, CDR3 protein, V gene, J gene, clone size, D gene. D genes are given only for firm matches. Expanded clones are given a class, and other clones once, few, many or no size at all.

TGTGCCAGCAGCTTACGAAGCGGCGACCCTCCAGATACGCAGTATTTT	CASSLRSGDPPDTQYF	TRBV7-3	TRBJ2-3	NA	NA
TGTGCCAGCAAGCCCCCCGCTGCTTCTAACTATGGCTACACCTTC	CASKPPAASNYGYTF	TRBV28	TRBJ1-2	NA	NA
TGTGCCACCAGTGATGCGACAGGCCGGCATACGCAGTATTTT	CATSDATGRHTQYF	TRBV24-1	TRBJ2-3	NA	NA
TGTGCCACCAAGACAGGGGCGGGCACAGATACGCAGTATTTT	CATKTGAGTDTQYF	TRBV24-1	TRBJ2-3	NA	TRBD1
TGTGCCAGCAGCGGTACAGGCGCGTCTAATCAGCCCCAGCATTTT	CASSGTGASNQPQHF	TRBV5-5	TRBJ1-5	NA	NA
TGTGCCAGCAGCTCGTCGAACACTGAAGCTTTCTTT	CASSSSNTEAFF	TRBV28	TRBJ1-1	NA	NA
TGTGCCAGCAGTGAAGGGGTGGGACAGATCACAGATACGCAGTATTTT	CASSEGVGQITDTQYF	TRBV2	TRBJ2-3	once	TRBD1
TGTGCCAGCAGCTTAGAGCGCTACGAGCAGTACTTC	CASSLERYEQYF	TRBV5-5	TRBJ2-7	NA	NA
TGTGCCAGCTGTGCGGGACAGCACTATGGCTACACCTTC	CASCAGQHYGYTF	TRBV2	TRBJ1-2	NA	TRBD1
TGTGCCAGCAGTGGACTAGTCGCGGGGGTCCCAGATGAGCAGTTCTTC	CASSGLVAGVPDEQFF	TRBV6-1	TRBJ2-1	NA	TRBD2
TGTGCCAGCAGCTTACAGGGCCTCTCCTCGAGCTCCTACAATGAGCAGTTCTTC	CASSLQGLSSSSYNEQFF	TRBV11-2	TRBJ2-1	NA	NA
TGTGCCAGCAGTGAGCGGGGACCCTGGGACGAGCAGTACTTC	CASSERGPWDEQYF	TRBV2	TRBJ2-7	NA	NA
TGTGCCAGCAGCACCGGGCCAGGAGGGACTGAAGCTTTCTTT	CASSTGPGGTEAFF	TRBV5-5	TRBJ1-1	NA	NA
TGCGCCAGCAGCCAAGAGGGGAATAGGGGCTATGGCTACACCTTC	CASSQEGNRGYGYTF	TRBV4-1	TRBJ1-2	NA	NA
TGTGCCAGCAGCTTACCAGGTAACAATGAGCAGTTCTTC	CASSLPGNNEQFF	TRBV7-9	TRBJ2-1	NA	NA
TGTGCCAGCAACCCCCACGGGATCAATGGCTACACCTTC	CASNPHGINGYTF	TRBV28	TRBJ1-2	NA	NA
TGTGCCAGCAGCTCCGGGACAGGGGTAAAGGGCTACACCTTC	CASSSGTGVKGYTF	TRBV7-9	TRBJ1-2	NA	TRBD1
TGCGCCAGCAGCAACCTCAAGCAGGGAACCAATTCACCCCTCCACTTT	CASSNLKQGTNSPLHF	TRBV5-1	TRBJ1-6	NA	NA
TGTGCCAGTAATAACGGCAGGCCGAACACTGAAGCTTTCTTT	CASNNGRPNTEAFF	TRBV19	TRBJ1-1	NA	NA
TGTGCCAGCAGGGACAGGGTCTCTCTGTTGTACTTC	CASRDRVSLLYF	TRBV21-1	TRBJ2-4	NA	NA
TGTGCCAGCAGCGTGGAGACTAGCAGGGTCAATGAGCAGTTCTTC	CASSVETSRVNEQFF	TRBV9	TRBJ2-1	NA	TRBD2
TGTGCCAGTAGTATAGGCCCAGGGGATACGCAGTATTTT	CASSIGPGDTQYF	TRBV19	TRBJ2-3	NA	NA
TGTGCCAGCGGGGGGAGGCTCGAAAGGTTTGGGGCCAACGTCCTGACTTTC	CASGGRLERFGANVLTF	TRBV7-2	TRBJ2-6	NA	NA
TGCGCCAGCAGCCAAGTATACCTATGGCAGGGTGGGTACTTC	CASSQVYLWQGGYF	TRBV4-1	TRBJ2-4	NA	NA
TGTGCCAGCCGGGAGGGGATCTCTGGGGCCAACGTCCTGACTTTC	CASREGISGANVLTF	TRBV19	TRBJ2-6	once	TRBD2
TGCAGCGTTGAAGATTGGGGGGGGAGCTCCTACAATGAGCAGTTCTTC	CSVEDWGGSSYNEQFF	TRBV29-1	TRBJ2-1	NA	TRBD2
TGTGCCAGTAGCGGGGCCGGGGAGCTGTTTTTT	CASSGAGELFF	TRBV19	TRBJ2-2	NA	NA
TGTGCCATCAGTGAGGTTGGTAGCGGCGCCTACGAGCAGTACTTC	CAISEVGSGAYEQYF	TRBV10-3	TRBJ2-7	NA	NA
TGTGCCAGTAGCGGGCGGAGGGGGAACACTGAAGCTTTCTTT	CASSGRRGNTEAFF	TRBV19	TRBJ1-1	NA	NA
TGTGCCAGCAGTTCTCCCCGCAGGCTTAGGACCTACGAGCAGTACTTC	CASSSPRRLRTYEQYF	TRBV28	TRBJ2-7	NA	NA
TGTGCCATCACCGTATCCGTTGGGGGCGGAAACACTGAAGCTTTCTTT	CAITVSVGGGNTEAFF	TRBV10-3	TRBJ1-1	NA	NA
TGTGCCAGCTCACAGAGCCTCCCGCCCACAGATACGCAGTATTTT	CASSQSLPPTDTQYF	TRBV18	TRBJ2-3	NA	NA
TGTGCCTGGAACTCTTGGGGGGGCAGGGTTAGCGCCGGGGAGCTGTTTTTT	CAWNSWGGRVSAGELFF	TRBV30	TRBJ2-2	NA	NA
TGTGCCAGCAGCGTACAAGAGGGACTGCATAATTCACCCCTCCACTTT	CASSVQEGLHNSPLHF	TRBV9	TRBJ1-6	NA	NA
TGTGCCAGTAGTCCCATGCCCCCTAGCGGGGTGGGCACCGGGGAGCTGTTTTTT	CASSPMPPSGVGTGELFF	TRBV19	TRBJ2-2	NA	TRBD2
TGCGCCAGCAGCTTGGCGTCAGGGGGCACTGAAGCTTTCTTT	CASSLASGGTEAFF	TRBV5-1	TRBJ1-1	few	TRBD1
TGCGCCAGCAGCGGACAGGGTGACATTCAGTACTTC	CASSGQGDIQYF	TRBV10-2	TRBJ2-4	NA	TRBD1
TGTGCCAGCAGCATCTCCCGGCTAGCGTTTTACAATGAGCAGTTCTTC	CASSISRLAFYNEQFF	TRBV27	TRBJ2-1	NA	NA
TGTGCCAGCAGCGGGTACTCGACGGGACAGGGGAACAATTCACCCCTCCACTTT	CASSGYSTGQGNNSPLHF	TRBV11-2	TRBJ1-6	NA	TRBD1
TGCAGTGCTCCCCTCAACACTGAAGCTTTCTTT	CSAPLNTEAFF	TRBV20-1	TRBJ1-1	NA	NA
TGTGCCAGCAGTGAAGCAGTGATAACAGCGGGCAGGGCGAATTCACCCCTCCACTTT	CASSEAVITAGRANSPLHF	TRBV6-1	TRBJ1-6	NA	NA
TGTGCCACCAGTGATACAGGGACCCATGAGCAGTTCTTC	CATSDTGTHEQFF	TRBV24-1	TRBJ2-1	NA	NA